This TCR beta chain was sequenced during a study of beta chain features in type 1 diabetes. Whole-study results and caveats: Across all four CD4+ subsets, people with type 1 diabetes showed modestly shorter TCRB CDR3s.

The CDR3 sequence is 15 residues long. The germline gives CDR1 SNHLY, CDR2 FYNNEI. The ends were cut back, 6 bases at V and 0 bases at J, with 15 bases in the middle. As concerns this clone: The antigen is not known.

The authors reverse transcribed all of the isolated RNA, so sequencing captured expressed TCRB transcripts. The table came from immunoSEQ multiplex PCR; TCRdb's copy has only in-frame clones and leaves some out. The top ten clones hold more than 0.8% of a sample with about 340,000 clones, about a tenth of them seen once. Specimen: central memory CD4+ T cells from blood. V and J are TRBV2 and TRBJ2-7; perhaps TRBD1 as D (5 bases). The sequence was collected from a man aged 25 to 45 with type 1 diabetes. The CDR3 DNA sequence: TGTGCCAGCAGGGCTAACAGGCAGAGCTCCTACGAGCAGTACTTC. It specifies CASRANRQSSYEQYF. Based on the CDR3 plus reference TRBV2 and TRBJ2-7, the full variable domain is EPEVTQTPSHQVTQMGQEVILRCVPISNHLYFYWYRQILGQKVEFLVSFYNNEISEKSEIFDDQFSVERPDGSNFTLKIRSTKLEDSAMYFCASRANRQSSYEQYFGPGTRLTVT.